The TCR beta chain under discussion was sequenced for a study of blood T cell repertoires in COVID-19. Overall study context: The United States, Italy and Spain supplied acute and convalescent COVID-19 samples. Nucleic acid was either cDNA or gDNA, and it came from T cells, B-cell-depleted T cells, or PBMCs.

The CDR3 runs 15 residues. In germline, CDR1 is SGDLS, CDR2 YYNGEE. The ends lost 0 bases at V and 5 bases at J; junction bases unmatched: 4. In the source study's methods: Estimates of nucleated cell counts were drawn from the amplification of reference gene primers. Repertoires were generated with immunoSEQ multiplex PCR, while TCRdb's copy carries only in-frame clones and drops some. The DNA gave D and trimming, while V, J and clone size come from that table. This table has more than 140,000 clones, approximately 86% appearing once. The sequence derives from a woman aged 60-75 years with acute or convalescent COVID-19. Source material: peripheral blood. The V and J genes are TRBV9 and TRBJ2-1; 8 positions match TRBD2. The CDR3 DNA reads as TGTGCCAGCAGCGTAGGCGGGACTAGACACAATGAGCAGTTCTTC. As protein: CASSVGGTRHNEQFF. Complete variable domain (other parts from reference TRBV9 and TRBJ2-1): DSGVTQTPKHLITATGQRVTLRCSPRSGDLSVYWYQQSLDQGLQFLIQYYNGEERAKGNILERFSAQQFPDLHSELNLSSLELGDSALYFCASSVGGTRHNEQFFGPGTRLTVL.